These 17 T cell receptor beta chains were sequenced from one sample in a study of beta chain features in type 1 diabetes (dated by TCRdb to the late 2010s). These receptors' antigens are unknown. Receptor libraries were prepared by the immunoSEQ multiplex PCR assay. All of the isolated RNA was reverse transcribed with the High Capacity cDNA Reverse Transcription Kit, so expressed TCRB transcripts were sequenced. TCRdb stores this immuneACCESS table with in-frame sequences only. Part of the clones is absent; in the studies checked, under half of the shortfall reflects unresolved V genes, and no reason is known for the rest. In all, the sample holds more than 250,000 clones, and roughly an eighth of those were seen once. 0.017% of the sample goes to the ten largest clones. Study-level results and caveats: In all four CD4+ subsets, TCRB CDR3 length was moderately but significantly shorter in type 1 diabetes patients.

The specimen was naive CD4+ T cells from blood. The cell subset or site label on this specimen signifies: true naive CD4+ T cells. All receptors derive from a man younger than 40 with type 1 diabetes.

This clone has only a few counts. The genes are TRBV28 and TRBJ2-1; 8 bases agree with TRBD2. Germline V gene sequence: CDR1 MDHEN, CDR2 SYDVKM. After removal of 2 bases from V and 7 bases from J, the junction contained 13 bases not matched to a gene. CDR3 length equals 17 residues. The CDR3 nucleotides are TGTGCCAGCAGTTTAGCGGGAGGTGACCCCAGGGAGAATGAGCAGTTCTTC. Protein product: CASSLAGGDPRENEQFF.

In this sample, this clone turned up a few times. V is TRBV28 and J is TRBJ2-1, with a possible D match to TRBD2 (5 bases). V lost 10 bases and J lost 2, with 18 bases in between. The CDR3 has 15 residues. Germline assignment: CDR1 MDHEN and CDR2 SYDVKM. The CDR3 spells CATTWTSGTYNEQFF. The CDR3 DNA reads TGTGCCACCACCTGGACGAGCGGAACCTACAATGAGCAGTTCTTC.

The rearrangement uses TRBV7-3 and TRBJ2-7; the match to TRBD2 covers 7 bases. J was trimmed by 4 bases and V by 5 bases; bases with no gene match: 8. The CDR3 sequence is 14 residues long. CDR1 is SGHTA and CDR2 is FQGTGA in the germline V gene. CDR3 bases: TGTGCCAGCAGCCAGTCGGGGGGATCGTACGAGCAGTACTTC. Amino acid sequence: CASSQSGGSYEQYF.

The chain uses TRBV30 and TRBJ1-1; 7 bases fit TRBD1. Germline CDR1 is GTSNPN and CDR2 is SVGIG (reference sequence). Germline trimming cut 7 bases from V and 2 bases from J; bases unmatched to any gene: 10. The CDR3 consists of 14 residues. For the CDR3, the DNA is TGTGCCTTACAAGGGGACAGCTACAACACTGAAGCTTTCTTT. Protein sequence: CALQGDSYNTEAFF. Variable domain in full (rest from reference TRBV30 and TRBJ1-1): SQTIHQWPATLVQPVGSPLSLECTVEGTSNPNLYWYRQAAGRGLQLLFYSVGIGQISSEVPQNLSASRPQDRQFILSSKKLLLSDSGFYLCALQGDSYNTEAFFGQGTRLTVV.

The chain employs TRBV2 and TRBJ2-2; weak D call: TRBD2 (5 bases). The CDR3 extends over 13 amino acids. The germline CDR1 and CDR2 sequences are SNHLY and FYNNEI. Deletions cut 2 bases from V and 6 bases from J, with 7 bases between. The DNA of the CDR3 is TGTGCCAGCAGTGAATGGGGAGCCGGGGAGCTGTTTTTT. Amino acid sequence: CASSEWGAGELFF.

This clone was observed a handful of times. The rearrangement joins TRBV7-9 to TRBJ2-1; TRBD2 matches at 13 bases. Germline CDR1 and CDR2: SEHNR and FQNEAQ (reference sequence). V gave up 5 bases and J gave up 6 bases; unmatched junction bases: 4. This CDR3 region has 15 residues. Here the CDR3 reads CASSVGTSGVNEQFF. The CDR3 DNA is TGTGCCAGCAGCGTCGGGACTAGCGGGGTCAATGAGCAGTTCTTC. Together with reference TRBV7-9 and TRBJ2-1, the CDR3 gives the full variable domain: DTGVSQNPRHKITKRGQNVTFRCDPISEHNRLYWYRQTLGQGPEFLTYFQNEAQLEKSRLLSDRFSAERPKGSFSTLEIQRTEQGDSAMYLCASSVGTSGVNEQFFGPGTRLTVL.

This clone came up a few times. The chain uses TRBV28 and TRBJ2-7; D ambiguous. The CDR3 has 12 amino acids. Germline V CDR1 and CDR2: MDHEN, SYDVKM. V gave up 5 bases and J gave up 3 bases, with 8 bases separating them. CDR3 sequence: CASSTPGYEQYF. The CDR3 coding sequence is TGTGCCAGCAGTACCCCAGGCTACGAGCAGTACTTC.

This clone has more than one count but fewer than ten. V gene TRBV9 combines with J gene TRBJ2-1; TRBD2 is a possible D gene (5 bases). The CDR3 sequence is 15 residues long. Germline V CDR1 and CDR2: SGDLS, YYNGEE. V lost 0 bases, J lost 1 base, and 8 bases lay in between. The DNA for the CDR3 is TGTGCCAGCAGCGTAGACGGGGAGTCCTACAATGAGCAGTTCTTC. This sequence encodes CASSVDGESYNEQFF.

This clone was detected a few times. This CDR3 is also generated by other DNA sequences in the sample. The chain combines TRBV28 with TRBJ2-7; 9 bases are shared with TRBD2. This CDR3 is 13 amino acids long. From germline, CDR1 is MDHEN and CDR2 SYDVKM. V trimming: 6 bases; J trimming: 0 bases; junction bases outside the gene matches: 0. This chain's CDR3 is CASRTSGSYEQYF. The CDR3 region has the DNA TGTGCCAGCAGGACTAGCGGCTCCTACGAGCAGTACTTC.

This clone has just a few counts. The CDR3 protein is CASSLRDTQYF. The CDR3 nucleotides read TGTGCCAGCAGCTTGCGTGATACGCAGTATTTT. The chain carries TRBV5-8 and TRBJ2-3; D is undetermined. Germline assignment: CDR1 SGHTS and CDR2 YDEGEE. Trimming pared 1 base from V and 6 bases from J, leaving 3 bases between. CDR3 size: 11 residues.

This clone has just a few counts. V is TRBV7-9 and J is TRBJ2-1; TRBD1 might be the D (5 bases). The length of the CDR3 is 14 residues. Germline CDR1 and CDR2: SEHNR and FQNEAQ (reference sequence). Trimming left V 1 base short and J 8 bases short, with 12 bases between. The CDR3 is CASSLGGSVDEQFF. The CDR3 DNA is TGTGCCAGCAGCTTAGGGGGCTCCGTCGATGAGCAGTTCTTC.

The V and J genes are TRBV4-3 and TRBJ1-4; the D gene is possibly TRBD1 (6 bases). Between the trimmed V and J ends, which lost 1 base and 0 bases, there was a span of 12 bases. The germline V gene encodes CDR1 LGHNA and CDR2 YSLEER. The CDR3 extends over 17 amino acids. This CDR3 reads CASSQVPGASTNEKLFF. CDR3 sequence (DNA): TGCGCCAGCAGCCAAGTTCCAGGGGCCTCAACTAATGAAAAACTGTTTTTT.

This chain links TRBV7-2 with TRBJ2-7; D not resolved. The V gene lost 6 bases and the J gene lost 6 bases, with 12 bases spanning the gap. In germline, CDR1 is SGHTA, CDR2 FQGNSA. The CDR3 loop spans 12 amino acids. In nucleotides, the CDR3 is TGTGCCAGCAGTCAGGATCGGTCCGAGCAGTACTTC. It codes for CASSQDRSEQYF.

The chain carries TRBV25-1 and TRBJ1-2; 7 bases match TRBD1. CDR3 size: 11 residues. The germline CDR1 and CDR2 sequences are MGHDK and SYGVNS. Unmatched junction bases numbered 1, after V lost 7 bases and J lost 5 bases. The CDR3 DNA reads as TGTGCCAGCAACAGGGGATATGGCTACACCTTC. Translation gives CASNRGYGYTF.

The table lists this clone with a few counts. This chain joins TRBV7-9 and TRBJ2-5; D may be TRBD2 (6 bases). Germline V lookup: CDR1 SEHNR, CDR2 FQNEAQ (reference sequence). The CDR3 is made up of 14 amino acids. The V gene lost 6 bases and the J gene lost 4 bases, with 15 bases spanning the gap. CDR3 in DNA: TGTGCCAGCAGGCGGGGAAGCCCTTTAGAGACCCAGTACTTC. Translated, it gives CASRRGSPLETQYF. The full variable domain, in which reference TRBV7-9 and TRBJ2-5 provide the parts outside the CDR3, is DTGVSQNPRHKITKRGQNVTFRCDPISEHNRLYWYRQTLGQGPEFLTYFQNEAQLEKSRLLSDRFSAERPKGSFSTLEIQRTEQGDSAMYLCASRRGSPLETQYFGPGTRLLVL.

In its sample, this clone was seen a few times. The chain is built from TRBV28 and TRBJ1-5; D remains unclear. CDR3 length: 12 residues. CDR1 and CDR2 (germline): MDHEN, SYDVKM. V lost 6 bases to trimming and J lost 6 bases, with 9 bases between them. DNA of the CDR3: TGTGCCAGCAGCCGCGCTGGTCAGCCCCAGCATTTT. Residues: CASSRAGQPQHF.

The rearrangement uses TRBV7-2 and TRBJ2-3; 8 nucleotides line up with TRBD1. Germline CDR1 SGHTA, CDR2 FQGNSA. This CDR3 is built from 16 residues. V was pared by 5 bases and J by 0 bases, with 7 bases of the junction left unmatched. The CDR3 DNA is TGTGCCAGCAGCCCTCAGGGGACAGGTAGCACAGATACGCAGTATTTT. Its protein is CASSPQGTGSTDTQYF.